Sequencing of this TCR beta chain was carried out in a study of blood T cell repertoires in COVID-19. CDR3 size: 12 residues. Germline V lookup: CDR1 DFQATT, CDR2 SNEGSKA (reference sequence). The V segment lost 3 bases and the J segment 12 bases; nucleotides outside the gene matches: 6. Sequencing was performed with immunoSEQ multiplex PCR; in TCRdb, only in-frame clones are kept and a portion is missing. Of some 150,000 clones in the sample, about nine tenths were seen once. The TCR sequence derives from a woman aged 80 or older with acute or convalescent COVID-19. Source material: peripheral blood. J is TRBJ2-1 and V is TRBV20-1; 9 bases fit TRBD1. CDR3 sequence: CSASTYRGRQFF. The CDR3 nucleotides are TGCAGTGCTAGTACTTACAGGGGGCGGCAGTTCTTC.